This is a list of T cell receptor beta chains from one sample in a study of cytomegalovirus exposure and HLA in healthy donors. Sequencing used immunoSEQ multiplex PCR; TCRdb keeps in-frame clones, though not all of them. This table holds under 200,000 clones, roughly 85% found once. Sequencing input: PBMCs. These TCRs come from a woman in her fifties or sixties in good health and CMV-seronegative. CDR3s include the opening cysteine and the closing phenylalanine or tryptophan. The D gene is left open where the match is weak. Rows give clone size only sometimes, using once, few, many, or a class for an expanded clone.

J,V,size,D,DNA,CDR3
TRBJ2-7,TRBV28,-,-,TGTGCCAGCAGCCCAGTCTTAGCGGTCACCTACGAGCAGTACTTC,CASSPVLAVTYEQYF
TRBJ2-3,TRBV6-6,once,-,TGTGCCAGCAGTGCAGGGGCGGATACGCAGTATTTT,CASSAGADTQYF
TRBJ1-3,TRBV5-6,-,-,TGTACCAGCAGCTTGTTTCAGGGCGTCTCTGGAAACACCATATATTTT,CTSSLFQGVSGNTIYF
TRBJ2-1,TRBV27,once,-,TGTGCCAGCAGTTCGGCGGCCCTCTACAATGAGCAGTTCTTC,CASSSAALYNEQFF
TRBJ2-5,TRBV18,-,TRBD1,TGTGCCAGCGCGGCGGGACAGGGGGAGACCCAGTACTTC,CASAAGQGETQYF
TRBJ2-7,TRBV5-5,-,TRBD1,TGTGCCGGCTCTGGACAGGGGAGAGGCTACGAGCAGTACTTC,CAGSGQGRGYEQYF
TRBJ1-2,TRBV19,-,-,TGTGCCAGTAGTTCCACGGACAGCCTCTATGGCTACACCTTC,CASSSTDSLYGYTF
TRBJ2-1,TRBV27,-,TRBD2,TGTGCCAGCAGTGGTAGCGGGAGATTGAATGAGCAGTTCTTC,CASSGSGRLNEQFF
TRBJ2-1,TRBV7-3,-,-,TGTGCCAGCAGCCCACAGGCGGTGGGCCCCACCAGGAGCTCCTACAATGAGCAGTTCTTC,CASSPQAVGPTRSSYNEQFF
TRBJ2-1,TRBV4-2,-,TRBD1,TGTGCCAGCAGCCAATCAGGGGGCAATGAGCAGTTCTTC,CASSQSGGNEQFF
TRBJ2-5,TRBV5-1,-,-,TGCGCCAGCGCACGGTCAGCGGTACAAGAGACCCAGTACTTC,CASARSAVQETQYF
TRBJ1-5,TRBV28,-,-,TGTGCCAGCAGTTTAGGCCACAATCAGCCCCAGCATTTT,CASSLGHNQPQHF
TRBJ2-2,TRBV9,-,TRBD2,TGTGCCAGCAGCGTAGTAGCGGGGGGGTCCACCGGGGAGCTGTTTTTT,CASSVVAGGSTGELFF
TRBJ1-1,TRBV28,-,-,TGTGCCAGCAGTTTGGGACGTGGACAGACGAACACTGAAGCTTTCTTT,CASSLGRGQTNTEAFF
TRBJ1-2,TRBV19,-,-,TGTGCCAGTGACCCCCGGGGTAACTATGGCTACACCTTC,CASDPRGNYGYTF
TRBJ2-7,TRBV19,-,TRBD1,TGTGCCAGTAGGGCAGGGGGCCAAACCTCCTACGAGCAGTACTTC,CASRAGGQTSYEQYF
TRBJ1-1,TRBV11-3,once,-,TGTGCCAGCAGCACGCCTATAGAGACTGAAGCTTTCTTT,CASSTPIETEAFF
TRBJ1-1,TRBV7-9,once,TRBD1,TGTGCCAGCAGCTTAGTACAGGGGGCGGTTGAAGCTTTCTTT,CASSLVQGAVEAFF
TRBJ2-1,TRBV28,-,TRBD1,TGTGCCAGCAGGATATTGGACAGGGACCACAATAAGCAGTTCTTC,CASRILDRDHNKQFF
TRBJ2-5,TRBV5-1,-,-,TGCGCCAGCAGCCCGCCGAACGGGTCTACTAGGCGGGAGACCCAGTACTTC,CASSPPNGSTRRETQYF
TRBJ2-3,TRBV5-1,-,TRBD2,TGCGCCAGCAGCCCCGGGACTAGCGGGAGAGATACGCAGTATTTT,CASSPGTSGRDTQYF
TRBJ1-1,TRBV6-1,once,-,TGTGCCAGCAGTAAAACAGGGTCCACTGAAGCTTTCTTT,CASSKTGSTEAFF
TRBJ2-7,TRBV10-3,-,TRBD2,TGTGCCATCAGTGCTAGCGGGGGCCTCTACGAGCAGTACTTC,CAISASGGLYEQYF
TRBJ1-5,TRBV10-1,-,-,TGCGCCAGTATAGGGAGCGGCAATCAGCCCCAGCATTTT,CASIGSGNQPQHF
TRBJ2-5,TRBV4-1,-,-,TGCGCCAGCAGCCCGGGGATGCGGGAAGAGACCCAGTACTTC,CASSPGMREETQYF
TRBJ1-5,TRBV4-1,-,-,TGCGCCAGCAGCCAAGAGGGTCAGCGAAATCAGCCCCAGCATTTT,CASSQEGQRNQPQHF
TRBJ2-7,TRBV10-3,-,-,TGTGCCATCGGAATACTAGGAAACGAGCAGTACTTC,CAIGILGNEQYF
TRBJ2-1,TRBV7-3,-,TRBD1,TGTGCCAGCAGCTTAACCGGGACAGGGGGCAATGAGCAGTTCTTC,CASSLTGTGGNEQFF
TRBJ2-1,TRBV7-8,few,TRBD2,TGTGCCAGCAGCTTATTTGTAGCGGGAATTTACAATGAGCAGTTCTTC,CASSLFVAGIYNEQFF
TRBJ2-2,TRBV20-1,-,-,TGCAGTGCCCCCCGGGCCGGGGAGCTGTTTTTT,CSAPRAGELFF
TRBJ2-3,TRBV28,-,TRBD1,TGTGCCAGCAGTTCCTCAGGGACAGGGGGCGTCAATACGCAGTATTTT,CASSSSGTGGVNTQYF
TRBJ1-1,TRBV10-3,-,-,TGTGCCATCAGTGAGGAGTTTAAGGGGGAAGCTTTCTTT,CAISEEFKGEAFF
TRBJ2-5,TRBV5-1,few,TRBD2,TGCGCCAGCAGCTTGGGGGGGGGAGAGACCCAGTACTTC,CASSLGGGETQYF
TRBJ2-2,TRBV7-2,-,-,TGTGCCAGCAGCTCCGATCAGTTCGGGGAGCTGTTTTTT,CASSSDQFGELFF
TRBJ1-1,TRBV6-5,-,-,TGTGCCAGCAGTTACATGGCTTCCTTGAACACTGAAGCTTTCTTT,CASSYMASLNTEAFF
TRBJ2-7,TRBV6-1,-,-,TGTGCCAGCAGTGAACTGGGGGCCCCCCACGAGCAGTACTTC,CASSELGAPHEQYF
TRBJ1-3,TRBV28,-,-,TGTGCCAGCACCACGGGGAGCTCTGGAAACACCATATATTTT,CASTTGSSGNTIYF
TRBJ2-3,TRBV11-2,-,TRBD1,TGTGCCAGCAGCTTACGGGACAGTAGGATCCCCACAGATACGCAGTATTTT,CASSLRDSRIPTDTQYF
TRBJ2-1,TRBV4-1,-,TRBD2,TGCGCCAGCAGCCAAGATGGACTAGCGTACAATGAGCAGTTCTTC,CASSQDGLAYNEQFF